Following are 32 T cell receptor beta chains from one sample sequenced in a study of Ad26.COV2.S vaccination and SARS-CoV-2 variants. Treatment here: roughly 18 received Ad26.COV2.S at low or high dose, single or two shots; several received placebo; per-sample allocation not given. At day 63 after the first vaccine or placebo injection, samples were drawn. TCRdb's table, derived via immunoSEQ multiplex PCR, lists solely in-frame clones and lacks some. Of about 370,000 clones listed, 70% to 90% are singletons. Specimen: peripheral blood, collected in a trial of Ad26.COV2.S vaccine versus placebo. The receptors were gathered from a person aged 18-65 years who received the Ad26.COV2.S COVID-19 vaccine or a placebo.

V is TRBV7-9 and J is TRBJ2-6, with D maybe TRBD1 (6 bases). The V gene's germline CDR1 is SEHNR and CDR2 FQNEAQ (reference sequence). CDR3 length equals 16 residues. This chain's CDR3 is CGESLDRDSGANVLTF. CDR3 DNA: TGTGGCGAAAGTTTGGACAGAGACTCTGGGGCCAACGTCCTGACTTTC.

The rearrangement uses TRBV12-5 and TRBJ2-3; a weak D match, TRBD2 (6 bases). The V and J ends lost 8 bases and 0 bases respectively, with 15 bases between them. CDR3 size: 15 residues. Germline-derived CDR1 and CDR2 are LGHNT and FRNRAP. Written as DNA, the CDR3 is TGTGCTAGTAGAGGGCTAGCGTCTAGCACAGATACGCAGTATTTT. Amino acid sequence: CASRGLASSTDTQYF. Looking up the rest from reference TRBV12-5 and TRBJ2-3 gives the full variable domain: DARVTQTPRHKVTEMGQEVTMRCQPILGHNTVFWYRQTMMQGLELLAYFRNRAPLDDSGMPKDRFSAEMPDATLATLKIQPSEPRDSAVYFCASRGLASSTDTQYFGPGTRLTVL.

V and J are TRBV5-6 and TRBJ2-5; 8 nucleotides match TRBD2. CDR3 length: 15 residues. The J segment lost 2 bases and the V segment lost 0 bases, leaving 3 bases of the junction unmatched. Germline assignment: CDR1 SGHDT and CDR2 YYEEEE. In DNA form, the CDR3 reads TGTGCCAGCAGCTTGGACCCTAGCGGGCAAGAGACCCAGTACTTC. Translating gives CASSLDPSGQETQYF.

This clone was detected only a few times. The chain is built from TRBV27 and TRBJ1-6, with TRBD1 matching over 7 bases. Germline V gene data show CDR1 as MNHEY and CDR2 as SMNVEV (reference sequence). With 6 bases clipped from V and 6 bases from J, the junction kept 5 bases outside the gene matches. The length of the CDR3 is 14 residues. The CDR3 region is CASSGQAINSPLHF. The CDR3 region has the DNA TGTGCCAGCAGCGGACAGGCTATTAATTCACCCCTCCACTTT.

The chain uses TRBV19 and TRBJ1-5, with TRBD1 as a possible D gene (6 bases). Trimming cost V 7 bases and J 5 bases, with 15 bases left between them. Germline V gene data show CDR1 as LNHDA and CDR2 as SQIVND (reference sequence). The CDR3 sequence is 14 residues long. The CDR3, as DNA: TGTGCCAGTAAGGGGAGGACAGTTTATCAGCCCCAGCATTTT. This translates into CASKGRTVYQPQHF.

The chain combines TRBV11-2 with TRBJ1-2; 12 nucleotides match TRBD1. The CDR3 spans 16 residues. CDR1 and CDR2 from the germline V gene are SGHAT and FQNNGV. V lost 5 bases, J lost 8 bases, and 12 bases stayed unmatched. CDR3 sequence: CASSAPSGQGARGYTF. CDR3 DNA sequence: TGTGCCAGCAGCGCGCCCTCGGGACAGGGGGCGCGGGGCTACACCTTC.

There are a few counts of this clone. CDR3 nucleotides: TGTGCCAGCAGTGAAAGAGGAGGGCCCATCACAGATACGCAGTATTTT. Translating it yields CASSERGGPITDTQYF. V usage is TRBV6-4 and J usage is TRBJ2-3; perhaps TRBD2 as D (6 bases). V was trimmed by 3 bases and J by 2 bases, leaving 15 bases between them. The CDR3 totals 16 residues. Germline CDR1 MRHNA, CDR2 SNTAGT.

The V and J genes are TRBV19 and TRBJ1-5, with D unclear. The germline V gene encodes CDR1 LNHDA and CDR2 SQIVND (reference sequence). The CDR3 length is 14 residues. V lost 9 bases and J 2 bases, leaving 14 bases between the germline ends. CDR3 amino acids: CASSRPGGNQPQHF. CDR3 nucleotide sequence: TGTGCCAGCTCCCGGCCGGGCGGCAATCAGCCCCAGCATTTT. The entire variable domain, with the rest obtained from reference TRBV19 and TRBJ1-5, is as follows: DGGITQSPKYLFRKEGQNVTLSCEQNLNHDAMYWYRQDPGQGLRLIYYSQIVNDFQKGDIAEGYSVSREKKESFPLTVTSAQKNPTAFYLCASSRPGGNQPQHFGDGTRLSIL.

The table lists this clone with a few counts. J is TRBJ1-6 and V is TRBV19, with 10 positions matching TRBD1. Germline loops: CDR1 LNHDA, CDR2 SQIVND (reference sequence). The CDR3 is made up of 12 amino acids. With V trimmed by 9 bases and J by 9 bases, 2 bases remained unmatched. The DNA of the CDR3 is TGTGCCAGCAGACAGGGGGCTTCACCCCTCCACTTT. Amino acid sequence: CASRQGASPLHF.

The V and J genes are TRBV2 and TRBJ2-1; TRBD2 matches at 8 bases. J gave up 8 bases and V 11 bases, and 17 bases lay outside the gene matches. Looked up from germline, CDR1 is SNHLY and CDR2 is FYNNEI. The CDR3 has 15 amino acids. The CDR3 sequence: CAARAAGALAHEQFF. As DNA, the CDR3 is TGTGCCGCAAGGGCAGCGGGGGCACTCGCCCATGAGCAGTTCTTC.

The gene calls are TRBV27 and TRBJ2-6; D is perhaps TRBD1 (5 bases). CDR3 length: 15 amino acids. The ends were cut back, 4 bases at V and 2 bases at J, with 9 bases in the middle. Germline V gene sequence: CDR1 MNHEY, CDR2 SMNVEV (reference sequence). The CDR3 spells CASSSQGAGANVLTF. The DNA of the CDR3 is TGTGCCAGCAGTTCGCAGGGTGCTGGGGCCAACGTCCTGACTTTC.

J is TRBJ1-4 and V is TRBV3-1 (or the pseudogene TRBV3-2); D possibly corresponds to TRBD1 (5 bases). Germline CDR1 is LGHDT and CDR2 is YNNKEL (reference sequence). The CDR3 covers 16 residues. The V gene lost 1 base and the J gene lost 2 bases, with 11 bases spanning the gap. The CDR3 DNA is TGTGCCAGCAGCCAAGGGGCAGGGCTGACTAATGAAAAACTGTTTTTT. The encoded protein is CASSQGAGLTNEKLFF.

The rearrangement joins TRBV14 to TRBJ2-5, with D unresolved. Per the germline V gene, CDR1 is SGHDN and CDR2 is FVKESK. The CDR3 extends over 12 amino acids. Trimming removed 0 bases from V and 6 bases from J, with 5 bases in between. CDR3 amino acids: CASSQDAQTQYF. The CDR3, as DNA: TGTGCCAGCAGCCAAGACGCCCAGACCCAGTACTTC.

The rearrangement uses TRBV5-4 and TRBJ1-6, with D possibly TRBD1 on 5 matching bases. Trimming took 2 bases from V and 9 from J, leaving 12 bases between them. The V gene's germline CDR1 is SGHNT and CDR2 YYREEE (reference sequence). CDR3 length: 14 residues. DNA of the CDR3: TGTGCCAGCAGCTTTGCAGGGTCTAGTTCACCCCTCCACTTT. Protein sequence: CASSFAGSSSPLHF.

This chain joins TRBV5-1 and TRBJ2-1; 11 positions match TRBD2. The CDR3 is 16 amino acids. In germline, CDR1 is SGHRS, CDR2 YFSETQ. Trimming at V came to 3 bases and at J to 4 bases, leaving 6 bases not matched to a gene. CDR3 nucleotide sequence: TGCGCCAGCAGCTCCACCACTAGCGGGGGATACAATGAGCAGTTCTTC. This gives the protein CASSSTTSGGYNEQFF. Combining the CDR3 with reference TRBV5-1 and TRBJ2-1 gives the whole variable domain KAGVTQTPRYLIKTRGQQVTLSCSPISGHRSVSWYQQTPGQGLQFLFEYFSETQRNKGNFPGRFSGRQFSNSRSEMNVSTLELGDSALYLCASSSTTSGGYNEQFFGPGTRLTVL.

This clone appeared a few times. This chain joins TRBV5-6 and TRBJ1-2, with TRBD1 matching over 8 bases. The CDR3 loop spans 13 amino acids. CDR1 is SGHDT and CDR2 is YYEEEE in the germline V gene. V was pared by 4 bases and J by 4 bases, with 3 bases of the junction left unmatched. As DNA, the CDR3 is TGTGCCAGCAGCCGACAGGGGAGCTATGGCTACACCTTC. It is translated as CASSRQGSYGYTF.

This chain connects TRBV6-2 or TRBV6-3 to TRBJ1-5, with 8 bases aligning to TRBD1. The germline V gene has CDR1 MNHEY and CDR2 SVGEGT. Losses at the gene ends were 5 bases for V and 4 bases for J; bases not matched to a gene: 4. The CDR3 sequence is 14 residues long. For the CDR3, the DNA is TGTGCCAGCAGTGACAGGGGCCGAAATCAGCCCCAGCATTTT. Amino acid sequence: CASSDRGRNQPQHF.

This chain connects TRBV30 to TRBJ2-2; no firm D call. V was trimmed by 3 bases and J by 2 bases, leaving 13 bases between them. Germline CDR1 and CDR2: GTSNPN and SVGIG (reference sequence). This CDR3 region has 15 residues. CDR3 loop: CAWSAGTLNTGELFF. In DNA, the CDR3 is TGTGCCTGGAGCGCTGGAACCTTAAACACCGGGGAGCTGTTTTTT.

The J gene is TRBJ2-5, the V gene TRBV2; weak D call: TRBD2 (6 bases). The germline V and J ends were trimmed by 6 bases and 6 bases, with 17 bases remaining between them. Germline-derived CDR1 and CDR2 are SNHLY and FYNNEI. The CDR3 loop spans 14 amino acids. CDR3 region: CASSRDWVVKTQYF. The CDR3 region has the DNA TGTGCCAGCAGCCGGGACTGGGTTGTAAAGACCCAGTACTTC.

The rearrangement joins TRBV12-5 to TRBJ1-3, with no clear D. Deletions cut 0 bases from V and 0 bases from J, with 9 bases between. CDR3 length: 16 residues. CDR1 is LGHNT and CDR2 is FRNRAP in the germline V gene. CDR3 sequence reads: CASGLVLVSSGNTIYF. The CDR3 DNA follows: TGTGCTAGTGGTTTGGTACTTGTCAGCTCTGGAAACACCATATATTTT.

The table lists this clone with a count of one. V gene TRBV3-1 (or the pseudogene TRBV3-2) combines with J gene TRBJ1-2, with D possibly matching TRBD1 (5 bases). V was clipped by 4 bases and J by 8 bases, with 11 bases between them. The CDR3 runs to 12 residues. Germline loops: CDR1 LGHDT, CDR2 YNNKEL (reference sequence). The CDR3 DNA follows: TGTGCCAGCAGCCCCGGGGGAGTGGGCTACACCTTC. It is translated as CASSPGGVGYTF.

The chain couples TRBV5-1 to TRBJ1-1; maybe TRBD1 (5 bases). The ends were cut back, 0 bases at V and 5 bases at J, with 14 bases in the middle. This CDR3 is built from 15 residues. Germline CDR1 and CDR2: SGHRS and YFSETQ. CDR3 DNA sequence: TGCGCCAGCAGCTTGGAAAGGGGCGTGAGGACTGAAGCTTTCTTT. This gives the protein CASSLERGVRTEAFF.

V gene TRBV7-9 combines with J gene TRBJ2-7; no clear D gene. This CDR3 has 10 amino acids. Germline assignment: CDR1 SEHNR and CDR2 FQNEAQ (reference sequence). Deletions cut 6 bases from V and 9 bases from J, with 9 bases between. The CDR3 reads CASSVKGQYF. CDR3 coding DNA: TGTGCCAGCAGTGTCAAGGGGCAGTACTTC.

This chain links TRBV7-2 with TRBJ1-3; D is unclear. Trimming pared 1 base from V and 0 bases from J, leaving 13 bases between. The germline V gene encodes CDR1 SGHTA and CDR2 FQGNSA. The CDR3 is 17 amino acids. The CDR3 protein is CASSLVSGFSSGNTIYF. CDR3 sequence (DNA): TGTGCCAGCAGCTTAGTTAGTGGCTTTAGCTCTGGAAACACCATATATTTT. Full variable domain (missing parts from reference TRBV7-2 and TRBJ1-3): GAGVSQSPSNKVTEKGKDVELRCDPISGHTALYWYRQSLGQGLEFLIYFQGNSAPDKSGLPSDRFSAERTGGSVSTLTIQRTQQEDSAVYLCASSLVSGFSSGNTIYFGEGSWLTVV.

With regard to this clone: Other nucleotide sequences from this sample produce the same CDR3. This chain links TRBV2 with TRBJ1-2, with TRBD1 matching 7 bases. Trimming cost V 6 bases and J 2 bases; bases outside gene matches: 0. The CDR3 contains 12 residues. Germline lookup yields CDR1 SNHLY and CDR2 FYNNEI. Written as DNA, the CDR3 is TGTGCCAGCAGGACAGGGAACTATGGCTACACCTTC. This encodes CASRTGNYGYTF.

The chain employs TRBV3-1 (or the pseudogene TRBV3-2) and TRBJ1-1, with D tentatively TRBD1 (5 bases). Germline lookup yields CDR1 LGHDT and CDR2 YNNKEL (reference sequence). Trimming cost V 1 base and J 6 bases, with 12 bases left between them. The CDR3 has 14 residues. The CDR3, as DNA: TGTGCCAGCAGCCAAGTAGTTACGGGGGCTGAAGCTTTCTTT. Encoded protein: CASSQVVTGAEAFF.

The CDR3 bases are TGTGCCAGCAGTGTGGGCCAGACCGAGCAGTACTTC. Encoded protein: CASSVGQTEQYF. The chain links TRBV2 to TRBJ2-7; D uncertain. The CDR3 sequence is 12 residues long. CDR1 is SNHLY and CDR2 is FYNNEI in the germline V gene. Trimming pared 4 bases from V and 6 bases from J, leaving 10 bases between.

V gene TRBV11-1 combines with J gene TRBJ1-1, with TRBD1 as a possible D gene (5 bases). The V end was cut by 1 base, the J end by 5 bases, with 11 bases between. Germline V gene lookup returns CDR1 SGHAT and CDR2 FQDESV (reference sequence). The CDR3 has 14 residues. CDR3 loop: CASSLEGFGTEAFF. The CDR3 DNA is TGTGCCAGCAGCTTAGAGGGGTTTGGTACTGAAGCTTTCTTT.

The chain links TRBV6-4 to TRBJ2-7; D perhaps matches TRBD2 (7 bases). Germline V lookup: CDR1 MRHNA, CDR2 SNTAGT. Trimming pared 1 base from V and 2 bases from J, leaving 21 bases between. The CDR3 length is 18 residues. The CDR3 here is CASSDLGETGGLTYEQYF. CDR3 bases: TGTGCCAGCAGTGACTTGGGAGAAACGGGGGGCCTTACCTACGAGCAGTACTTC.

The V gene is TRBV5-8, the J gene TRBJ1-6; TRBD1 is a possible D gene (6 bases). Per the germline V gene, CDR1 is SGHTS and CDR2 is YDEGEE. V shed 0 bases and J shed 7 bases, with 8 bases lying between them. The CDR3 extends over 14 amino acids. The CDR3 DNA follows: TGTGCCAGCAGCTTGGTAGGGGGAAATTCACCCCTCCACTTT. Its translation is CASSLVGGNSPLHF.

V and J are TRBV4-3 and TRBJ2-1; a possible D gene is TRBD1 (5 bases). Trimming took 0 bases from V and 1 from J, leaving 7 bases between them. The germline V gene encodes CDR1 LGHNA and CDR2 YSLEER. The CDR3 contains 15 residues. CDR3 nucleotide sequence: TGCGCCAGCAGCCAAGAGGGGCTTTCCTACAATGAGCAGTTCTTC. Translating gives CASSQEGLSYNEQFF.

With regard to this clone: One end of the junction varies from germline; a read error may be responsible. The rearrangement joins TRBV12-3 or TRBV12-4 to TRBJ2-3; 9 positions agree with TRBD2. This CDR3 comprises 12 residues. CDR3 sequence reads: CASSFLSGGIFF. Here the CDR3 DNA reads TGTGCCAGCAGTTTTCTTAGCGGGGGAATATTTTTT.